Presented here are 20 T cell receptor beta chains from one specimen sequenced in a study of cytomegalovirus exposure and HLA in healthy donors. The PCR ran on 60 Vbeta and 13 Jbeta primers. TCRdb's table, derived via immunoSEQ multiplex PCR, lists solely in-frame clones and lacks some. Of around 100,000 clones in the sample, about 75% were seen once. Source material: PBMCs. These receptors all come from a man in his fifties or sixties in good health and CMV-seropositive.

This clone was observed a few times. The chain joins TRBV5-1 to TRBJ1-2; D is uncertain. Germline lookup yields CDR1 SGHRS and CDR2 YFSETQ. V lost 3 bases, J lost 5 bases, and 14 bases lay in between. The CDR3 length is 14 residues. Here the CDR3 reads CASSWTSREYGYTF. Written as DNA, the CDR3 is TGCGCCAGCAGCTGGACCTCCCGGGAGTATGGCTACACCTTC.

The chain carries TRBV6-5 and TRBJ2-7; 8 bases are shared with TRBD1. V trimming: 0 bases; J trimming: 0 bases; junction bases outside the gene matches: 1. The length of the CDR3 is 15 residues. Germline values: CDR1 MNHEY, CDR2 SVGAGI. This chain's CDR3 is CASSYSTGGSYEQYF. The CDR3 bases are TGTGCCAGCAGTTACTCAACAGGGGGCTCCTACGAGCAGTACTTC.

CDR3 sequence reads: CASRGTGGQGEQYF. The CDR3 DNA sequence: TGTGCCAGCAGGGGGACAGGGGGTCAGGGCGAGCAGTACTTC. This chain connects TRBV2 to TRBJ2-7; TRBD1 agrees at 11 bases. CDR3 length: 14 amino acids. The germline CDR1 and CDR2 sequences are SNHLY and FYNNEI. The V and J ends lost 6 bases and 6 bases, in that order; junction bases with no gene match: 7.

Only one count was recorded for this clone. The chain links TRBV5-1 to TRBJ2-1, with no clear D. V was cut by 3 bases and J by 0 bases, with 10 bases left in between. The CDR3 length is 15 residues. Germline CDR1 SGHRS, CDR2 YFSETQ. The CDR3 sequence: CASSSEKSSYNEQFF. The CDR3 DNA reads TGCGCCAGCAGCTCCGAGAAGAGCTCCTACAATGAGCAGTTCTTC.

CDR3 in DNA: TGTGCCAGCAGTACAAGCGGGGGGGCCGATACGCAGTATTTT. This gives the protein CASSTSGGADTQYF. The chain combines TRBV2 with TRBJ2-3, with 10 nucleotides matching TRBD2. Germline trimming cut 5 bases from V and 6 bases from J; bases unmatched to any gene: 5. CDR1 SNHLY and CDR2 FYNNEI come from the germline V gene. This CDR3 is 14 amino acids long.

This chain connects TRBV9 to TRBJ1-2; weak D call: TRBD1 (6 bases). Trimming took off 4 bases at V and 2 bases at J, with 12 bases between the two ends. This CDR3 is built from 14 residues. Germline lookup yields CDR1 SGDLS and CDR2 YYNGEE. The DNA for the CDR3 is TGTGCCAGCAGCCCCAGACAGGTGAACTATGGCTACACCTTC. It specifies CASSPRQVNYGYTF.

The chain uses TRBV19 and TRBJ2-3; D may be TRBD1 (7 bases). CDR3 length equals 19 residues. The germline V gene has CDR1 LNHDA and CDR2 SQIVND (reference sequence). V was shortened by 1 base and J by 2 bases, with 22 bases between the two germline ends. The CDR3 coding sequence is TGTGCCAGTAGTATAGCTCACCTCGCAGGGGGGCGTCTCACAGATACGCAGTATTTT. Its translation is CASSIAHLAGGRLTDTQYF.

CDR3 nucleotides: TGTGCCAGCAGTTCCGGACTAGGCGGGGGTTACGAGCAGTACTTC. This translates into CASSSGLGGGYEQYF. The chain recombines TRBV6-1 with TRBJ2-7; 7 bases line up with TRBD2. V lost 5 bases to trimming and J lost 4 bases; unmatched junction nucleotides: 11. This CDR3 contains 15 residues. The germline CDR1 and CDR2 sequences are MNHNS and SASEGT.

The chain links TRBV15 to TRBJ2-1; 12 bases align to TRBD2. This CDR3 comprises 16 residues. In germline, CDR1 is LNHNV, CDR2 YYDKDF (reference sequence). The J segment lost 5 bases and the V segment lost 3 bases, leaving 5 bases of the junction unmatched. CDR3 sequence: CATSRGRTSGNNEQFF. CDR3 coding DNA: TGTGCCACCAGCAGGGGAAGGACTAGCGGGAACAATGAGCAGTTCTTC.

J is TRBJ2-3 and V is TRBV7-6, with 11 bases matching TRBD2. This CDR3 is 17 amino acids long. CDR1 and CDR2 (germline): SGHVS, FNYEAQ. J was trimmed by 2 bases and V by 4 bases; bases with no gene match: 8. This CDR3 is CASSSLSGGGPTDTQYF. DNA of the CDR3: TGTGCCAGCAGCTCCCTTAGCGGGGGGGGTCCCACAGATACGCAGTATTTT.

This chain uses TRBV19 with TRBJ2-5, with TRBD2 as a possible D gene (6 bases). The J call may be in error: the DNA end matches TRBJ2-7 better. CDR3 length equals 16 residues. Germline V gene sequence: CDR1 LNHDA, CDR2 SQIVND (reference sequence). As DNA, the CDR3 is TGTGCCAGTAGTATAGATCTGGTAGCGGCAAGTTACGAGCAGTACTTC. Amino acids: CASSIDLVAASYEQYF.

V gene TRBV5-1 combines with J gene TRBJ2-1; the match to TRBD2 covers 7 bases. V was pared by 0 bases and J by 5 bases, with 2 bases of the junction left unmatched. The CDR3 has 14 amino acids. Germline CDR1 is SGHRS and CDR2 is YFSETQ. The CDR3, as DNA: TGCGCCAGCAGCTTGGGCGGGGGAGACAATGAGCAGTTCTTC. Translated, it gives CASSLGGGDNEQFF.

This clone has only a few counts. The gene calls are TRBV4-1 and TRBJ1-5; TRBD1 matches 7 bases. CDR1 is MGHRA, CDR2 YSYEKL, per germline. The CDR3 runs 14 residues. V lost 5 bases, J lost 7 bases, and 8 bases stayed unmatched. The CDR3 protein is CASSAGTANQPQHF. CDR3 in DNA: TGCGCCAGCAGCGCCGGGACAGCAAACCAGCCCCAGCATTTT.

This clone was seen only a few times. The V call is TRBV7-6, the J call TRBJ1-2, with unresolved D. From germline, CDR1 is SGHVS and CDR2 FNYEAQ. This CDR3 region has 14 residues. V lost 5 bases and J 8 bases, leaving 18 bases between the germline ends. CDR3 coding DNA: TGTGCCAGCAGCCGAGGGTTTCAAGGTAGCGGCTACACCTTC. Its translation is CASSRGFQGSGYTF.

This clone was counted a single time. The chain joins TRBV7-9 to TRBJ1-1; no clear D. Trimming pared 2 bases from V and 4 bases from J, leaving 20 bases between. Looked up from germline, CDR1 is SEHNR and CDR2 is FQNEAQ (reference sequence). The CDR3 is made up of 17 amino acids. CDR3 in amino acids: CASSLRVGVLLATEAFF. The CDR3 DNA reads as TGTGCCAGCAGCTTAAGGGTCGGGGTTCTTTTGGCCACTGAAGCTTTCTTT. Complete variable domain (other parts from reference TRBV7-9 and TRBJ1-1): DTGVSQNPRHKITKRGQNVTFRCDPISEHNRLYWYRQTLGQGPEFLTYFQNEAQLEKSRLLSDRFSAERPKGSFSTLEIQRTEQGDSAMYLCASSLRVGVLLATEAFFGQGTRLTVV.

The CDR3 protein is CASSYDRGYSPLHF. CDR3 sequence (DNA): TGTGCCAGCAGTTACGACAGGGGGTATTCACCCCTCCACTTT. J is TRBJ1-6 and V is TRBV6-5; 9 bases line up with TRBD1. The V gene end was trimmed by 2 bases and the J gene end by 8 bases; junction bases not matched to a gene: 1. The CDR3 runs 14 residues. Germline V gene data show CDR1 as MNHEY and CDR2 as SVGAGI.

This chain links TRBV29-1 with TRBJ1-2; TRBD1 might be the D (5 bases). This CDR3 spans 12 amino acids. The germline V and J ends were trimmed by 4 bases and 12 bases, with 18 bases remaining between them. Germline V gene sequence: CDR1 SQVTM, CDR2 ANQGSEA. The CDR3 sequence: CSVGPFGGRHTF. The CDR3 nucleotides read TGCAGCGTTGGGCCCTTTGGGGGGAGGCACACCTTC.

The V call is TRBV6-6, the J call TRBJ2-7, with no clear D. V lost 2 bases and J 0 bases, leaving 8 bases between the germline ends. CDR1 MNHNY and CDR2 SVGAGI come from the germline V gene (reference sequence). This CDR3 is 14 amino acids long. The CDR3 protein is CASSYQVSSYEQYF. CDR3 sequence (DNA): TGTGCCAGCAGTTACCAAGTCAGCTCCTACGAGCAGTACTTC.

The CDR3 region is CASNPSGQSNYGYTF. The CDR3 nucleotides are TGTGCCAGCAATCCCTCCGGACAGAGCAACTATGGCTACACCTTC. The chain is built from TRBV9 and TRBJ1-2; maybe TRBD1 (6 bases). The CDR3 runs to 15 residues. V shed 6 bases and J shed 2 bases, with 17 bases lying between them. The V gene's germline CDR1 is SGDLS and CDR2 YYNGEE.

J is TRBJ1-1 and V is TRBV6-7, with D uncertain. TRBV6-7 is an ORF; its function is uncertain. CDR3 length equals 15 residues. The V and J ends lost 0 bases and 0 bases respectively, with 8 bases between them. The CDR3 bases are TGTGCCAGCAGTTACTCCCCGGGTTTGAACACTGAAGCTTTCTTT. It codes for CASSYSPGLNTEAFF.